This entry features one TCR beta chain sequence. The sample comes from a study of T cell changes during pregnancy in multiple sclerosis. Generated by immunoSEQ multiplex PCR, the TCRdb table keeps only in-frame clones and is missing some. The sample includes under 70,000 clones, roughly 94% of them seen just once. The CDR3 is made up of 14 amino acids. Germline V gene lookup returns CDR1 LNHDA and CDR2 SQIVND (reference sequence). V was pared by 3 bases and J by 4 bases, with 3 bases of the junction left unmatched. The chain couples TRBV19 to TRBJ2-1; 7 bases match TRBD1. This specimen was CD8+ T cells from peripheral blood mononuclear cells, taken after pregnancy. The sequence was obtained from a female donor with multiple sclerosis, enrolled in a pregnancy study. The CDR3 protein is CASSMQGVYNEQFF. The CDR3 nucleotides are TGTGCCAGTAGTATGCAGGGGGTATACAATGAGCAGTTCTTC.